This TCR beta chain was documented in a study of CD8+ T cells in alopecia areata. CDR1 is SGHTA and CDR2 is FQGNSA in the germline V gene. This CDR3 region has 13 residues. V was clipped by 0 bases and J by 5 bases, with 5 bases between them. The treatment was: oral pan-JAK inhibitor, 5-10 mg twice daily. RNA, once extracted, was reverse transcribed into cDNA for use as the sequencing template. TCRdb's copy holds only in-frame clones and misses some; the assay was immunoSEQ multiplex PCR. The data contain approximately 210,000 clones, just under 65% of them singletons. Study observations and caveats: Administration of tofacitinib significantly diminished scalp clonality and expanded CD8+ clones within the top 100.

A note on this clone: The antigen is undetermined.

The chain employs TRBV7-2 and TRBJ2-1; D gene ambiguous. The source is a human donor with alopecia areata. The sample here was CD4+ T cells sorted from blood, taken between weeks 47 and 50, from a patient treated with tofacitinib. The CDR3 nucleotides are TGTGCCAGCAGCTTAGCGTTCAACAATGAGCAGTTCTTC. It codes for CASSLAFNNEQFF.